Below are 28 T cell receptor beta chains sequenced from a single sample in a study of T-cell memory formation after mild COVID-19. TCRdb independently ran MiXCR on the 5' RACE reads; one entry per CDR3 protein. This sample has around 180,000 distinct CDR3 sequences, with around 15% found just once. Source material: PBMCs or a T cell subset sorted from them (not recorded which). Receptors were obtained from an adult woman who had mild COVID-19 (a few samples of this study predate the infection). Cell type and time point are not known.

This clonotype was detected a few times. This rearrangement joins TRBV7-2 to TRBJ2-1, with 9 nucleotides matching TRBD2. J gave up 9 bases and V 5 bases, and 8 bases lay outside the gene matches. CDR1 SGHTA and CDR2 FQGNSA come from the germline V gene. The CDR3 length is 14 residues. The CDR3 loop reads CASSAQREVGEQFF. The CDR3 nucleotides read TGTGCCAGCAGCGCTCAGCGGGAGGTGGGTGAGCAGTTCTTC.

In this sample, this clonotype turned up a few times. This chain uses TRBV7-2 with TRBJ2-3, with D possibly TRBD2 on 5 matching bases. CDR3 size: 14 residues. Deletions cut 7 bases from V and 0 bases from J, with 11 bases between. Germline V gene lookup returns CDR1 SGHTA and CDR2 FQGNSA. The CDR3 nucleotides read TGTGCCAGCACTGAGGGCACCAGCACAGATACGCAGTATTTT. Its translation is CASTEGTSTDTQYF.

CDR3 DNA sequence: TGTGCCAGTAGTATAGCGCAGGGGGCTGGAGATACGCAGTATTTT. Protein: CASSIAQGAGDTQYF. The rearrangement joins TRBV19 to TRBJ2-3, with TRBD1 matching 8 bases. CDR3 length: 15 residues. The germline gives CDR1 LNHDA, CDR2 SQIVND (reference sequence). V lost 1 base to trimming and J lost 5 bases; unmatched junction nucleotides: 5.

There are a few counts of this clonotype. V usage is TRBV12-3 or TRBV12-4 and J usage is TRBJ2-7; unclear D gene. With 5 bases removed from V and 7 bases from J, the gap between germline ends came to 12 bases. CDR3 length: 12 amino acids. In nucleotides, the CDR3 is TGTGCCAGCAGTCCAAACGGGTGGGAGCAGTACTTC. This gives the protein CASSPNGWEQYF.

This clonotype was seen more than once but under ten times. The genes are TRBV6-6 and TRBJ2-1, with 9 bases fitting TRBD2. Trimming removed 5 bases from V and 8 bases from J; junction bases left unmatched: 4. CDR1 MNHNY and CDR2 SVGAGI come from the germline V gene (reference sequence). The CDR3 runs 13 residues. CDR3 in amino acids: CASSGGGAYEQFF. CDR3 sequence (DNA): TGTGCCAGCAGTGGCGGGGGGGCCTATGAGCAGTTCTTC.

The V and J genes are TRBV7-2 and TRBJ2-1; 8 nucleotides match TRBD2. CDR1 SGHTA and CDR2 FQGNSA come from the germline V gene. This CDR3 contains 15 residues. J was trimmed by 6 bases and V by 1 base; bases with no gene match: 5. CDR3 loop: CASSLGTSRINEQFF. The CDR3 bases are TGTGCCAGCAGCTTAGGGACTAGCCGGATCAATGAGCAGTTCTTC.

On this clonotype itself: The junction departs from germline at one end; a sequencing error may be responsible. The chain combines TRBV20-1 with TRBJ2-3; D perhaps matches TRBD1 (6 bases). Germline assignment: CDR1 DFQATT and CDR2 SNEGSKA (reference sequence). CDR3 length equals 12 residues. The CDR3 coding sequence is TGCAGTGCTGCCAGGACAGACTCTACGTTGCATTTT. Translation gives CSAARTDSTLHF.

V usage is TRBV7-3 and J usage is TRBJ2-5; the D gene is possibly TRBD2 (5 bases). The germline CDR1 and CDR2 sequences are SGHTA and FQGTGA. Trimming took 5 bases from V and 3 from J, leaving 10 bases between them. The CDR3 is 13 amino acids. CDR3 residues: CASSRGKEETQYF. The CDR3 DNA sequence: TGTGCCAGCAGCCGAGGGAAGGAAGAGACCCAGTACTTC.

The chain is built from TRBV11-1 and TRBJ2-7, with 7 bases fitting TRBD1. Germline lookup yields CDR1 SGHAT and CDR2 FQDESV (reference sequence). V lost 10 bases and J lost 7; bases outside the gene matches: 16. The CDR3 has 14 amino acids. The CDR3 loop is CATQRGPGSSEQYF. The CDR3 DNA follows: TGTGCCACCCAGAGGGGGCCTGGATCATCGGAGCAGTACTTC.

This clonotype has more than one count but fewer than ten. The gene calls are TRBV12-3 or TRBV12-4 and TRBJ1-5; tentatively, D is TRBD1 (6 bases). The V and J ends lost 6 bases and 6 bases respectively, with 15 bases between them. CDR3 length equals 14 residues. The chain's CDR3 is CASSPTGGGQPQHF. The DNA of the CDR3 is TGTGCCAGCAGCCCAACCGGGGGCGGTCAGCCCCAGCATTTT.

For the CDR3, the DNA is TGTGCCAGCAGCCGCAGGTTCCTGAACACTGAAGCTTTCTTT. Translating gives CASSRRFLNTEAFF. The genes are TRBV5-6 and TRBJ1-1; D gene uncertain. The CDR3 covers 14 residues. Germline assignment: CDR1 SGHDT and CDR2 YYEEEE. V shed 4 bases and J shed 0 bases, with 10 bases lying between them.

This clonotype was picked up a small number of times. The chain is built from TRBV20-1 and TRBJ1-2, with 7 bases aligning to TRBD1. CDR3 size: 14 residues. CDR1 is DFQATT and CDR2 is SNEGSKA in the germline V gene (reference sequence). The V segment lost 3 bases and the J segment 3 bases; nucleotides outside the gene matches: 7. The CDR3 sequence: CSARTPGQYYGYTF. DNA for the CDR3: TGCAGTGCTAGGACCCCGGGACAGTACTATGGCTACACCTTC.

This clonotype was observed many times. The chain carries TRBV5-1 and TRBJ1-2, with 7 bases matching TRBD1. Germline lookup yields CDR1 SGHRS and CDR2 YFSETQ. CDR3 length: 13 residues. V gave up 4 bases and J gave up 4 bases; unmatched junction bases: 4. CDR3 sequence (DNA): TGCGCCAGCAGCCCCGGGACAGCCTATGGCTACACCTTC. Its translation is CASSPGTAYGYTF.

This clonotype has a handful of counts. This chain links TRBV29-1 with TRBJ2-1; D remains ambiguous. Trimming stripped 4 bases from V and 8 bases from J, with 12 bases between. Germline-derived CDR1 and CDR2 are SQVTM and ANQGSEA. The CDR3 covers 12 residues. This chain's CDR3 is CSVVYPRDEQFF. The CDR3 DNA reads TGCAGCGTTGTATACCCACGGGATGAGCAGTTCTTC.

The chain has TRBV12-3 or TRBV12-4 and TRBJ1-3; 7 positions match TRBD1. The ends lost 8 bases at V and 4 bases at J; junction bases unmatched: 5. The CDR3 spans 13 residues. CDR3 bases: TGTGCCAGCCTACAGGGGTCCGGAAACACCATATATTTT. Amino acid sequence: CASLQGSGNTIYF.

The rearrangement joins TRBV6-1 to TRBJ1-5; D is perhaps TRBD1 (5 bases). The CDR3 has 14 residues. V lost 6 bases, J lost 4 bases, and 13 bases lay in between. CDR1 and CDR2 (germline): MNHNS, SASEGT. In DNA, the CDR3 is TGTGCCAGCAGCGAGGGAAGGGGAAATCAGCCCCAGCATTTT. It translates to CASSEGRGNQPQHF.

The gene calls are TRBV29-1 and TRBJ2-2, with D perhaps TRBD2 (7 bases). The germline V gene encodes CDR1 SQVTM and CDR2 ANQGSEA. Trimming pared 4 bases from V and 4 bases from J, leaving 13 bases between. The CDR3 sequence is 14 residues long. CDR3 coding DNA: TGCAGCGTTGCGACAGGCGGGAGCACCGGGGAGCTGTTTTTT. It translates to CSVATGGSTGELFF.

This clonotype showed up just a few times. J is TRBJ2-1 and V is TRBV9, with D possibly called TRBD1 or TRBD2 (7 bases each). In germline, CDR1 is SGDLS, CDR2 YYNGEE. CDR3 length: 16 amino acids. V lost 4 bases and J 3 bases, leaving 17 bases between the germline ends. The CDR3 region is CASSPRGGGFYNEQFF. In nucleotides, the CDR3 is TGTGCCAGCAGCCCCCGGGGAGGGGGCTTCTACAATGAGCAGTTCTTC.

The chain links TRBV7-2 to TRBJ2-3; 8 bases map to TRBD2. The V gene's germline CDR1 is SGHTA and CDR2 FQGNSA. This CDR3 spans 15 amino acids. Unmatched junction bases numbered 8, after V lost 5 bases and J lost 4 bases. CDR3 loop: CASSEGGGRADTQYF. The CDR3 DNA is TGTGCCAGCAGCGAAGGCGGGGGGAGGGCAGATACGCAGTATTTT.

This chain uses TRBV5-1 with TRBJ2-7; weak D call: TRBD1 (6 bases). Trimming took off 3 bases at V and 1 base at J, with 11 bases between the two ends. The CDR3 spans 14 residues. Per the germline V gene, CDR1 is SGHRS and CDR2 is YFSETQ. CDR3 residues: CASSWGGQSYEQYF. The CDR3 nucleotides read TGCGCCAGCAGCTGGGGTGGACAGTCCTACGAGCAGTACTTC.

This clonotype appeared a few times. The J gene is TRBJ2-3, the V gene TRBV20-1, with D tentatively TRBD1 (5 bases). V was pared by 5 bases and J by 5 bases, with 11 bases between. Germline V gives CDR1 DFQATT, CDR2 SNEGSKA (reference sequence). CDR3 size: 12 residues. The CDR3 here is CSAQGIGDTQYF. DNA for the CDR3: TGCAGTGCTCAGGGCATTGGAGATACGCAGTATTTT.

This chain connects TRBV13 to TRBJ2-1, with TRBD1 matching over 9 bases. Trimming cost V 5 bases and J 6 bases; bases outside gene matches: 8. The germline gives CDR1 PRHDT, CDR2 FYEKMQ (reference sequence). This CDR3 spans 15 amino acids. The CDR3 region has the DNA TGTGCCAGCAGCCCCCGGGACAGGGCGACCAATGAGCAGTTCTTC. Its protein product is CASSPRDRATNEQFF.

V is TRBV5-8 and J is TRBJ1-1; D gene ambiguous. CDR3 length equals 11 residues. Germline-derived CDR1 and CDR2 are SGHTS and YDEGEE. Trimming took off 4 bases at V and 5 bases at J, with 6 bases between the two ends. CDR3 bases: TGTGCCAGCAGCATTGTAACTGAAGCTTTCTTT. Translating gives CASSIVTEAFF.

The chain links TRBV24-1 to TRBJ2-3, with D possibly TRBD2 on 6 matching bases. Trimming pared 6 bases from V and 1 base from J, leaving 13 bases between. CDR3 length equals 15 residues. Per the germline V gene, CDR1 is KGHDR and CDR2 is SFDVKD. The CDR3 DNA sequence: TGTGCCACCAGTTCCGGGGCTAGCGGCACAGATACGCAGTATTTT. This sequence encodes CATSSGASGTDTQYF.

The CDR3, as DNA: TGTGCCAGTAAGGGTCCCGCCGGCTACGAGCAGTACTTC. Protein sequence: CASKGPAGYEQYF. The rearrangement uses TRBV19 and TRBJ2-7; D gene ambiguous. Germline values: CDR1 LNHDA, CDR2 SQIVND (reference sequence). The V and J ends lost 7 bases and 3 bases respectively, with 13 bases between them. There are 13 residues in the CDR3.

This clonotype was picked up a small number of times. The chain combines TRBV18 with TRBJ2-1; 10 bases agree with TRBD1. Germline CDR1 and CDR2: KGHSH and LQKENI. With 5 bases clipped from V and 1 base from J, the junction kept 2 bases outside the gene matches. The CDR3 extends over 15 amino acids. The CDR3 sequence is CASSEGQGSYNEQFF. In DNA, the CDR3 is TGTGCCAGCTCAGAGGGACAGGGGTCCTACAATGAGCAGTTCTTC.

This sequence joins TRBV29-1 and TRBJ2-7; D gene uncertain. V lost 6 bases and J lost 3, with 18 bases in between. This CDR3 has 14 residues. Germline CDR1 SQVTM, CDR2 ANQGSEA. The CDR3 DNA follows: TGCAGCGTCACCAAGCGAGAGTCAGTCTACGAGCAGTACTTC. It translates to CSVTKRESVYEQYF.

This chain uses TRBV18 with TRBJ1-1; D remains ambiguous. CDR1 and CDR2 (germline): KGHSH, LQKENI. Trimming cost V 0 bases and J 1 base, with 9 bases left between them. This CDR3 is built from 15 residues. DNA of the CDR3: TGTGCCAGCTCACCACCGGCGGCCGGGAACACTGAAGCTTTCTTT. It is translated as CASSPPAAGNTEAFF.